Following are 10 T cell receptor beta chains from one sample sequenced in a study of regulatory T cells in long-lasting Graves disease. In building TCR beta libraries, iRepertoire HTBI primers were used together with Arm-PCR of CDR3 regions. TCRdb re-analysed the multiplex PCR reads in MiXCR, keeping a single row per CDR3 protein. The table records approximately 470,000 distinct CDR3 sequences, about 20% of them present only once. Time point in this sample: persistent/refractory GD, antithyroid drugs over 5 years with positive TRAb. PBMC RNA was the source of the TCR library. The sequenced sample was peripheral blood mononuclear cells (PBMCs), obtained when the disease was refractory, from a patient treated with antithyroid drugs. Receptors were obtained from a female donor with Graves disease.

Notes on this clonotype: This could be a read error, since a much larger clone is one nucleotide away. The chain is built from TRBV6-5 and TRBJ2-2; tentative D call: TRBD2 (5 bases). Per germline, CDR1 MNHEY and CDR2 SVGAGI. The CDR3 consists of 18 residues. The V end was cut by 0 bases, the J end by 1 base, with 15 bases between. The CDR3 protein is CASSYSMMSSENTGELFF. The CDR3 nucleotides read TGTGCCAGCAGTTACTCGATGATGAGTAGCGAGAACACCGGGGAGCTGTTTTTT.

In this sample, this clonotype turned up many times. The CDR3 spells CAMGGPETQYF. The CDR3 nucleotides read TGTGCCATGGGGGGCCCAGAGACCCAGTACTTC. This chain links TRBV28 with TRBJ2-5, with D perhaps matching TRBD1 or TRBD2 (6 bases each). Germline lookup yields CDR1 MDHEN and CDR2 SYDVKM. Trimming stripped 10 bases from V and 4 bases from J, with 10 bases between. The CDR3 is made up of 11 amino acids.

A few counts support this clonotype. The J gene is TRBJ1-1, the V gene TRBV9, with 9 bases that match TRBD1. CDR1 is SGDLS, CDR2 YYNGEE, per germline. The CDR3 has 15 amino acids. After removal of 3 bases from V and 3 bases from J, the junction contained 6 bases not matched to a gene. The CDR3: CASSEGQGRDTEAFF. CDR3 coding DNA: TGTGCCAGCAGCGAGGGACAGGGACGGGACACTGAAGCTTTCTTT.

This clonotype was seen only a few times. The J gene is TRBJ1-6, the V gene TRBV12-3 or TRBV12-4; perhaps TRBD1 as D (5 bases). With 6 bases removed from V and 7 bases from J, the gap between germline ends came to 10 bases. The CDR3 runs 13 residues. CDR3 region: CASSGARNSPLHF. The CDR3, as DNA: TGTGCCAGCAGCGGGGCCCGGAATTCACCCCTCCACTTT.

This sequence joins TRBV24-1 and TRBJ2-2; no reliable D call. Germline values: CDR1 KGHDR, CDR2 SFDVKD. This CDR3 has 17 amino acids. The V and J ends lost 5 bases and 1 base respectively, with 16 bases between them. CDR3 in amino acids: CATSAWSHSGNTGELFF. CDR3 DNA sequence: TGTGCCACCAGTGCTTGGTCACACTCGGGGAACACCGGGGAGCTGTTTTTT.

In DNA, the CDR3 is TGCAGCGTGGGGGCGGCAGAATCTAACTATGGCTACACCTTC. It translates to CSVGAAESNYGYTF. This rearrangement joins TRBV29-1 to TRBJ1-2, with D maybe TRBD1 (6 bases). CDR1 is SQVTM, CDR2 ANQGSEA, per germline. V lost 6 bases and J 0 bases, leaving 14 bases between the germline ends. The CDR3 runs 14 residues.

As regards this clonotype: With a much larger clone just one base away, this may be a read error. CDR3 sequence: CASSVSGAYEQHF. CDR3 nucleotides: TGTGCCAGCAGCGTATCCGGGGCCTACGAGCAGCACTTC. The chain combines TRBV7-2 with TRBJ2-7; D possibly uses TRBD1 or TRBD2 (5 bases each). The CDR3 is 13 residues long. Germline V gene data show CDR1 as SGHTA and CDR2 as FQGNSA.

The table lists this clonotype with many counts. The chain carries TRBV7-2 and TRBJ2-7, with TRBD2 matching 8 bases. The CDR3 is 14 residues long. V was clipped by 3 bases and J by 4 bases; unmatched bases: 5. Germline V gene data show CDR1 as SGHTA and CDR2 as FQGNSA. DNA for the CDR3: TGTGCCAGCAGCTTGACCGGGAGGGCGTACGAGCAGTACTTC. Translation gives CASSLTGRAYEQYF.

This clonotype was detected many times. The chain has TRBV28 and TRBJ2-7; TRBD1 agrees at 10 bases. The V segment lost 3 bases and the J segment 6 bases; nucleotides outside the gene matches: 5. Germline CDR1 MDHEN, CDR2 SYDVKM. The CDR3 is 14 residues long. CDR3 amino acids: CASSFRTGGREQYF. As DNA, the CDR3 is TGTGCCAGCAGTTTTAGGACAGGGGGGCGCGAGCAGTACTTC.

V gene TRBV5-5 combines with J gene TRBJ1-2; the match to TRBD1 covers 10 bases. Looked up from germline, CDR1 is SGHKS and CDR2 is YYEKEE (reference sequence). The CDR3 runs 13 residues. V was clipped by 3 bases and J by 7 bases; unmatched bases: 3. CDR3 nucleotide sequence: TGTGCCAGCAGCTCCGGACAGGGGGTTGGCTACACCTTC. This translates into CASSSGQGVGYTF.